This T cell receptor beta chain was identified in a study of T cell repertoires in cytomegalovirus infection. From the reads, TCRdb called clonotypes with MiXCR, one entry per CDR3 protein. The sample lists hundreds of thousands of distinct CDR3 sequences; around 29% were seen once. This clonotype has only a few counts. The antigen remains undetermined. The sequences come from cultured CD8+ T cells from PBMCs, collected from culture after CMV antigen stimulation. This TCR came from a human donor in good health (CMV status not recorded). Some clones in this sample may be carry-over from other donors' samples.

CDR3 protein: CASTSSAGVTDTQYF. The CDR3 bases are TGTGCCAGCACTTCCTCAGCGGGGGTGACAGATACGCAGTATTTT. V and J are TRBV12-3 or TRBV12-4 and TRBJ2-3; 8 bases line up with TRBD2. The CDR3 covers 15 residues. V was clipped by 7 bases and J by 3 bases; unmatched bases: 9.